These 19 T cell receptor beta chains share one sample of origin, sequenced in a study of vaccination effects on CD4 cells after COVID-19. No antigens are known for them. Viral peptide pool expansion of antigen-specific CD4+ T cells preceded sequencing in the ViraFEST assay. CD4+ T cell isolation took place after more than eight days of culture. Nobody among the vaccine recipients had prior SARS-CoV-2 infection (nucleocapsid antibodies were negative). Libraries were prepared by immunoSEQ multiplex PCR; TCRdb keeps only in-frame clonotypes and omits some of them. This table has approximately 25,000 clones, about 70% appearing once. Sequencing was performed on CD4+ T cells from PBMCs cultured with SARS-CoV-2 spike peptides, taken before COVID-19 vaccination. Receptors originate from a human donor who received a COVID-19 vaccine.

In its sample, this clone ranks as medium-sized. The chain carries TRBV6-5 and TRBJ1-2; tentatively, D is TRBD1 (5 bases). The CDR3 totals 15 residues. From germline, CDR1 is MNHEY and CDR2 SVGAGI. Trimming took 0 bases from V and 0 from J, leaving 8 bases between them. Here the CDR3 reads CASSYSRQSNYGYTF. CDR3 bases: TGTGCCAGCAGTTACTCGCGACAGTCTAACTATGGCTACACCTTC.

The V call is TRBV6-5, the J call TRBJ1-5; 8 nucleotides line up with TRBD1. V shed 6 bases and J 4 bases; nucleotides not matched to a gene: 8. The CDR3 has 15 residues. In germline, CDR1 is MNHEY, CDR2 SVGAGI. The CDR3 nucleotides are TGTGCCAGCAGCGACGGACAGGGACGGAATCAGCCCCAGCATTTT. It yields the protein CASSDGQGRNQPQHF.

The CDR3, as DNA: TGCGCCAGCAGCTTTTGGCCAGGGGATCAGCCCCAGCATTTT. This translates into CASSFWPGDQPQHF. The chain employs TRBV5-1 and TRBJ1-5; perhaps TRBD1 as D (6 bases). CDR1 SGHRS and CDR2 YFSETQ come from the germline V gene. The V gene lost 2 bases and the J gene lost 5 bases, with 11 bases spanning the gap. The CDR3 has 14 residues.

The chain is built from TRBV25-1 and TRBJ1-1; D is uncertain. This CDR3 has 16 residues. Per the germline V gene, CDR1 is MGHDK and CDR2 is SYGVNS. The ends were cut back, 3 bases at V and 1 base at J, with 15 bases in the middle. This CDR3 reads CASSERSTKGNTEAFF. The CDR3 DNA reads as TGTGCCAGCAGTGAGAGGTCCACCAAGGGGAACACTGAAGCTTTCTTT. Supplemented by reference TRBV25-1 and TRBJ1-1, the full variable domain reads EADIYQTPRYLVIGTGKKITLECSQTMGHDKMYWYQQDPGMELHLIHYSYGVNSTEKGDLSSESTVSRIRTEHFPLTLESARPSHTSQYLCASSERSTKGNTEAFFGQGTRLTVV.

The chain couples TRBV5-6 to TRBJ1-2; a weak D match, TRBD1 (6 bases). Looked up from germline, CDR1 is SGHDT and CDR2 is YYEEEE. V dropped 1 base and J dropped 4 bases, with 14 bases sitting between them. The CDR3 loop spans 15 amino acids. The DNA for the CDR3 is TGTGCCAGCAGCTTGCAGCCTGACAGGACCTATGGCTACACCTTC. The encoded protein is CASSLQPDRTYGYTF.

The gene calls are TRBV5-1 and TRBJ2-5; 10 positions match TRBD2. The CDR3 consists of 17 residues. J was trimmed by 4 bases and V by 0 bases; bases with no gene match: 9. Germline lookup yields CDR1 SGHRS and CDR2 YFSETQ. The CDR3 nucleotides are TGCGCCAGCAGCTTGGCTAGCGGGAGCGATTGGGCAGAGACCCAGTACTTC. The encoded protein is CASSLASGSDWAETQYF.

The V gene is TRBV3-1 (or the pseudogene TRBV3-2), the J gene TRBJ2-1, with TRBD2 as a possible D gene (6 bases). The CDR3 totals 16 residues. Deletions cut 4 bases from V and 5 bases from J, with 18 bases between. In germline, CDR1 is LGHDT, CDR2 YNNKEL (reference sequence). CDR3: CASSPALAFRDNEQFF. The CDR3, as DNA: TGTGCCAGCAGCCCAGCCCTAGCGTTCCGGGACAATGAGCAGTTCTTC.

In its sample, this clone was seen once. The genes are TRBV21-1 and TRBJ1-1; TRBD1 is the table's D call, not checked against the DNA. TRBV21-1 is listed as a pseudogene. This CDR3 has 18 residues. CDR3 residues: CASSNATGTGYLNTEAFF. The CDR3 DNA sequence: TGTGCCAGCAGCAACGCGACCGGGACAGGGTACCTGAACACTGAAGCTTTCTTT.

The CDR3 sequence: CASSERDRAGNTIYF. In DNA, the CDR3 is TGTGCCAGCAGCGAAAGAGACAGGGCTGGAAACACCATATATTTT. This chain joins TRBV2 and TRBJ1-3, with 7 bases matching TRBD1. The CDR3 runs to 15 residues. V lost 6 bases to trimming and J lost 2 bases; unmatched junction nucleotides: 7. Germline V gene sequence: CDR1 SNHLY, CDR2 FYNNEI.

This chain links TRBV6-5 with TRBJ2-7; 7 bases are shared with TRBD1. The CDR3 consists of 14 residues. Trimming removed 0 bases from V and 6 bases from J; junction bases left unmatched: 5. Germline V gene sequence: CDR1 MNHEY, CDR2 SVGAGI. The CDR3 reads CASSYSEDRSEQYF. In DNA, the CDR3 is TGTGCCAGCAGTTACTCAGAGGACAGGAGCGAGCAGTACTTC.

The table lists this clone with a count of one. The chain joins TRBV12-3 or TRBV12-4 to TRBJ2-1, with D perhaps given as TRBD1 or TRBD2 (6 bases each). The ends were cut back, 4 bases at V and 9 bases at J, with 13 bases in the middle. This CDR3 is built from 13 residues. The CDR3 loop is CASSWSEGGEQFF. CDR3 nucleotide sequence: TGTGCCAGCAGTTGGTCAGAGGGGGGTGAGCAGTTCTTC.

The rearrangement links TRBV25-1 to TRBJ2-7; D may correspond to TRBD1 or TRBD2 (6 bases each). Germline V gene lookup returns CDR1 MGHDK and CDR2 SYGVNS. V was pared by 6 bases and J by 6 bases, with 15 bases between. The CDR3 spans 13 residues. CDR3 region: CASSTGAVREQYF. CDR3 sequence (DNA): TGTGCCAGCAGCACGGGGGCGGTTCGCGAGCAGTACTTC.

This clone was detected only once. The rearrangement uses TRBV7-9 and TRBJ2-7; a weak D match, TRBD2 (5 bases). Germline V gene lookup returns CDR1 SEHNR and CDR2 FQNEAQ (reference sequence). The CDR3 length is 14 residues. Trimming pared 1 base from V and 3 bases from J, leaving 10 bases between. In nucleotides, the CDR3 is TGTGCCAGCAGCTTAGTCTCTAGCCACTACGAGCAGTACTTC. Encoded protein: CASSLVSSHYEQYF.

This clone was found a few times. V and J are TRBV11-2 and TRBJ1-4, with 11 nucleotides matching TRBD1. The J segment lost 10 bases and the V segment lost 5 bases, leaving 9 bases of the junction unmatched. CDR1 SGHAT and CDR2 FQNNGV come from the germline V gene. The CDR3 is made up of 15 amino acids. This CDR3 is CASSQGWTGGVKLFF. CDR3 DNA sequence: TGTGCCAGCAGCCAAGGCTGGACAGGGGGCGTAAAACTGTTTTTT.

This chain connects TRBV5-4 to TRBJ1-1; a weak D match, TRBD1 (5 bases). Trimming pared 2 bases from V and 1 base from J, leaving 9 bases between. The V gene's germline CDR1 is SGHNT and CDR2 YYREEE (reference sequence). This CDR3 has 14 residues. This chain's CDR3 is CASSFGGKNTEAFF. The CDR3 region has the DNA TGTGCCAGCAGCTTCGGGGGAAAGAACACTGAAGCTTTCTTT.

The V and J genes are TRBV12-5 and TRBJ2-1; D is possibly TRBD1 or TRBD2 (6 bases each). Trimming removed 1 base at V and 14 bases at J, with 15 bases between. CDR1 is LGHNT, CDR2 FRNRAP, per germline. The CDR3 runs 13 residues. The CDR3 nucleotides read TGTGCTAGTGGTTTGGAGTCGGGGGCGCGGGAGTTCTTC. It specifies CASGLESGAREFF.

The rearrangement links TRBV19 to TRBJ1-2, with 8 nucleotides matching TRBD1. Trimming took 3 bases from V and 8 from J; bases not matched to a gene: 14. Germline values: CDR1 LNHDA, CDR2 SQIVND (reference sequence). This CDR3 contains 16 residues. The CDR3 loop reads CASSISRQGIPRGYTF. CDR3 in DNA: TGTGCCAGTAGTATTTCTCGACAGGGGATACCGCGCGGCTACACCTTC.

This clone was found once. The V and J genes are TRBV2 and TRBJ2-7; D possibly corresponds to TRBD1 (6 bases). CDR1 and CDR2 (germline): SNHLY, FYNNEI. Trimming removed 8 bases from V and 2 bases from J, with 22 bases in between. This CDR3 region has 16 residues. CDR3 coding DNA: TGTGCCAGCGGGGGTAAAGCAGGGACAAATCCCTACGAGCAGTACTTC. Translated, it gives CASGGKAGTNPYEQYF.

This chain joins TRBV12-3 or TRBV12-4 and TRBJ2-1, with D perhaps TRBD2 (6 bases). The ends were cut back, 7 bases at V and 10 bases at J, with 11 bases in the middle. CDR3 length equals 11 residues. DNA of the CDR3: TGTGCCAGCAACTCAGGGAGGGAGCAGTTCTTC. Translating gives CASNSGREQFF.